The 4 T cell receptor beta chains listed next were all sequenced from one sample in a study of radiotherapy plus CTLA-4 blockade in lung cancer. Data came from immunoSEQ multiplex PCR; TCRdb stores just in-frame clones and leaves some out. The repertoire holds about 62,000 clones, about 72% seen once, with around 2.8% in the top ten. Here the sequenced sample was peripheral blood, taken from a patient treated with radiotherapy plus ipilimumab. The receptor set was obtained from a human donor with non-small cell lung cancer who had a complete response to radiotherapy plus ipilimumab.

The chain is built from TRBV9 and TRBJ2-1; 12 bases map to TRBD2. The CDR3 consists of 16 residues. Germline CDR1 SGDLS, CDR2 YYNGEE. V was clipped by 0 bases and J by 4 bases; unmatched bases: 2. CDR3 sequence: CASSVGGLAGYNEQFF. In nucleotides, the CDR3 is TGTGCCAGCAGCGTAGGGGGACTAGCGGGTTACAATGAGCAGTTCTTC.

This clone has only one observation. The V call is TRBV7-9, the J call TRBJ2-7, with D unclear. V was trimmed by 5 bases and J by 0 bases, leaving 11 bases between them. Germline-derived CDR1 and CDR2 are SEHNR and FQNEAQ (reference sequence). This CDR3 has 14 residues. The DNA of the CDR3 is TGTGCCAGCAGCCTAATCAAGAGCTCCTACGAGCAGTACTTC. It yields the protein CASSLIKSSYEQYF.

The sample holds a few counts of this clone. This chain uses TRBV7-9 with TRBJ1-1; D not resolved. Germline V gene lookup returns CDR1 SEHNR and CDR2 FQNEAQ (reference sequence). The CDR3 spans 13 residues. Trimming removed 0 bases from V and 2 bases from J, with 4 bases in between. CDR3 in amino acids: CASSLAANTEAFF. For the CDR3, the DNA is TGTGCCAGCAGCTTAGCGGCCAACACTGAAGCTTTCTTT. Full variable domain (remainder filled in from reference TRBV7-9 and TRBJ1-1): DTGVSQNPRHKITKRGQNVTFRCDPISEHNRLYWYRQTLGQGPEFLTYFQNEAQLEKSRLLSDRFSAERPKGSFSTLEIQRTEQGDSAMYLCASSLAANTEAFFGQGTRLTVV.

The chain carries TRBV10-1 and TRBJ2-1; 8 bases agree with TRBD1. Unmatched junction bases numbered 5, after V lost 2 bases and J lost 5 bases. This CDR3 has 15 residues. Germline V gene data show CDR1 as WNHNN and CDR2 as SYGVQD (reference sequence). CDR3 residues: CASSEHRDRNNEQFF. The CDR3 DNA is TGCGCCAGCAGTGAGCACCGGGACAGGAACAATGAGCAGTTCTTC.